These 29 T cell receptor beta chains originate from one sample sequenced in a study of CD8 T cells in Susac syndrome. RNA in amounts of roughly 0.5 to 1 ug was reverse transcribed with random hexamers. MiXCR, run by TCRdb on the immunoSEQ multiplex PCR reads, gives a single entry per CDR3 protein. The data show 250,000 to 300,000 distinct CDR3 sequences, with around 85% seen just once and 0.21% held by the top ten. Sequencing input: CD8+ T cells from PBMCs. All receptors derive from a human donor with multiple sclerosis.

This sequence joins TRBV27 and TRBJ1-3, with D uncertain. Trimming cost V 3 bases and J 3 bases, with 12 bases left between them. Germline values: CDR1 MNHEY, CDR2 SMNVEV (reference sequence). This CDR3 comprises 15 residues. The chain's CDR3 is CASSLGMGFGNTIYF. Written as DNA, the CDR3 is TGTGCCAGCAGTTTGGGGATGGGGTTTGGAAACACCATATATTTT.

The rearrangement uses TRBV30 and TRBJ2-7, with no clear D. Germline V gene lookup returns CDR1 GTSNPN and CDR2 SVGIG (reference sequence). Trimming shortened V by 2 bases and J by 4 bases, and 6 bases separated the two germline ends. The CDR3 is 11 amino acids. The CDR3 nucleotides read TGTGCCTGGAGTAACGGGTACGAGCAGTACTTC. It specifies CAWSNGYEQYF.

This clonotype occurred once. This sequence joins TRBV5-3 and TRBJ2-1; TRBD2 is a possible D gene (6 bases). TRBV5-3 is filed as an ORF, its function uncertain. Trimming took 3 bases from V and 1 from J, leaving 11 bases between them. The CDR3 has 15 residues. In DNA, the CDR3 is TGTGCCAGAAGCTCGGGACTCCTATCCTACAATGAGCAGTTCTTC. Translation: CARSSGLLSYNEQFF.

This clonotype was recorded once. The chain has TRBV15 and TRBJ1-3; no definite D call. Germline V gene data show CDR1 as LNHNV and CDR2 as YYDKDF (reference sequence). With 1 base removed from V and 0 bases from J, the gap between germline ends came to 7 bases. The CDR3 is 15 amino acids. The CDR3 sequence is CATSRGRLSGNTIYF. The CDR3 DNA reads TGTGCCACCAGCAGAGGACGGCTCTCTGGAAACACCATATATTTT.

This chain connects TRBV27 to TRBJ1-5; no definite D call. V gave up 5 bases and J gave up 3 bases, with 11 bases separating them. The CDR3 contains 14 residues. CDR1 and CDR2 from the germline V gene are MNHEY and SMNVEV (reference sequence). CDR3 protein: CASSPHSDNQPQHF. The CDR3 DNA reads as TGTGCCAGCAGTCCCCATTCAGACAATCAGCCCCAGCATTTT.

This rearrangement joins TRBV2 to TRBJ1-4, with D unresolved. Trimming shortened V by 10 bases and J by 5 bases, and 17 bases separated the two germline ends. The CDR3 covers 14 residues. Germline V gene data show CDR1 as SNHLY and CDR2 as FYNNEI. The CDR3 is CATNRLAGNEKLFF. CDR3 nucleotides: TGTGCCACAAATCGACTCGCTGGAAATGAAAAACTGTTTTTT.

The chain joins TRBV30 to TRBJ2-7; D gene unclear. In germline, CDR1 is GTSNPN, CDR2 SVGIG (reference sequence). This CDR3 is built from 12 residues. V shed 4 bases and J shed 3 bases, with 10 bases lying between them. The CDR3 sequence is CAWKTAYYEQYF. CDR3 bases: TGTGCCTGGAAGACCGCTTACTACGAGCAGTACTTC.

The chain couples TRBV30 to TRBJ1-5; D is unresolved. Trimming shortened V by 2 bases and J by 9 bases, and 14 bases separated the two germline ends. The germline V gene has CDR1 GTSNPN and CDR2 SVGIG (reference sequence). This CDR3 comprises 13 residues. The DNA for the CDR3 is TGTGCCTGGAGTAACGGTCCTGCAGGGCCCCAGCATTTT. Amino acid sequence: CAWSNGPAGPQHF.

The gene calls are TRBV27 and TRBJ1-2, with a weak D call TRBD1 (6 bases). The CDR3 has 14 residues. CDR1 MNHEY and CDR2 SMNVEV come from the germline V gene (reference sequence). V shed 1 base and J shed 6 bases, with 12 bases lying between them. Here the CDR3 reads CASSLWGRGNGYTF. In DNA form, the CDR3 reads TGTGCCAGCAGTTTATGGGGGAGGGGGAATGGCTACACCTTC.

The chain has TRBV6-1 and TRBJ1-5; D is perhaps TRBD1 (6 bases). This CDR3 contains 16 residues. V was trimmed by 4 bases and J by 5 bases, leaving 18 bases between them. Germline values: CDR1 MNHNS, CDR2 SASEGT. The CDR3 bases are TGTGCCAGCAGTGTCGAAAGGGGGGCGGGCGATCAGCCCCAGCATTTT. It translates to CASSVERGAGDQPQHF.

The rearrangement joins TRBV4-3 to TRBJ2-7; TRBD2 matches at 9 bases. CDR1 LGHNA and CDR2 YSLEER come from the germline V gene. The CDR3 consists of 17 residues. With 0 bases clipped from V and 5 bases from J, the junction kept 11 bases outside the gene matches. The CDR3: CASSQENGGLAYNEQYF. CDR3 nucleotides: TGCGCCAGCAGCCAAGAGAACGGGGGACTAGCTTATAACGAGCAGTACTTC.

This rearrangement joins TRBV27 to TRBJ1-2; D gene ambiguous. This CDR3 region has 15 residues. V lost 0 bases and J lost 0, with 8 bases in between. Germline V gene lookup returns CDR1 MNHEY and CDR2 SMNVEV (reference sequence). In DNA, the CDR3 is TGTGCCAGCAGTTTATCGGGATTTACTAACTATGGCTACACCTTC. This sequence encodes CASSLSGFTNYGYTF.

The chain employs TRBV9 and TRBJ2-5; no definite D call. With 3 bases removed from V and 3 bases from J, the gap between germline ends came to 12 bases. CDR1 and CDR2 from the germline V gene are SGDLS and YYNGEE. CDR3 length: 14 residues. The CDR3 spells CASSAPNSEETQYF. The CDR3 nucleotides are TGTGCCAGCAGCGCCCCGAACAGTGAAGAGACCCAGTACTTC.

This clonotype was detected only a few times. The gene calls are TRBV24-1 and TRBJ2-2; 8 bases fit TRBD1. The CDR3 length is 14 residues. Per germline, CDR1 KGHDR and CDR2 SFDVKD. With 4 bases clipped from V and 4 bases from J, the junction kept 1 base outside the gene matches. CDR3 sequence reads: CATSEGTGTGELFF. CDR3 nucleotides: TGTGCCACCAGTGAAGGGACAGGCACCGGGGAGCTGTTTTTT.

The chain combines TRBV20-1 with TRBJ2-1; 10 bases line up with TRBD2. With 6 bases clipped from V and 4 bases from J, the junction kept 6 bases outside the gene matches. This CDR3 has 14 amino acids. The germline gives CDR1 DFQATT, CDR2 SNEGSKA (reference sequence). The DNA of the CDR3 is TGCAGTGCCTCAGGACTAGCGGCTTACAATGAGCAGTTCTTC. It translates to CSASGLAAYNEQFF.

There are a few counts of this clonotype. The chain uses TRBV7-3 and TRBJ1-1; a weak D match, TRBD1 (6 bases). The length of the CDR3 is 16 residues. The germline V and J ends were trimmed by 4 bases and 4 bases, with 19 bases remaining between them. Looked up from germline, CDR1 is SGHTA and CDR2 is FQGTGA. In nucleotides, the CDR3 is TGTGCCAGCAGCTCAACGGAACGGGGGGCAGGCACTGAAGCTTTCTTT. Its translation: CASSSTERGAGTEAFF.

The V and J genes are TRBV12-3 or TRBV12-4 and TRBJ2-1; 11 nucleotides line up with TRBD2. The V and J ends lost 3 bases and 10 bases, in that order; junction bases with no gene match: 8. The CDR3 contains 15 residues. The CDR3 region is CASSLADSGRAEQFF. CDR3 nucleotide sequence: TGTGCCAGCAGTTTGGCGGATAGCGGGAGGGCGGAGCAGTTCTTC.

This clonotype was detected only once. The chain joins TRBV28 to TRBJ1-2, with D tentatively TRBD1 (5 bases). Germline V lookup: CDR1 MDHEN, CDR2 SYDVKM. The V gene lost 3 bases and the J gene lost 5 bases, with 16 bases spanning the gap. The CDR3 has 15 residues. Here the CDR3 DNA reads TGTGCCAGCAGTTTTTCTCACCTAAGGGGATATGGCTACACCTTC. This gives the protein CASSFSHLRGYGYTF.

This clonotype showed up just once. This chain uses TRBV6-1 with TRBJ2-5; no clear D gene. The germline CDR1 and CDR2 sequences are MNHNS and SASEGT. With 7 bases removed from V and 4 bases from J, the gap between germline ends came to 10 bases. CDR3 size: 12 residues. The CDR3 DNA is TGTGCCAGCACCATCTGGAGAGAGACCCAGTACTTC. Translation gives CASTIWRETQYF.

This rearrangement joins TRBV21-1 to TRBJ1-3. TRBV21-1 is assigned pseudogene status. The CDR3 covers 15 residues. The CDR3 loop is CASSHARSSGNTIYF. The CDR3 coding sequence is TGTGCCAGCAGCCACGCACGGAGCTCTGGAAACACCATATATTTT.

V gene TRBV2 combines with J gene TRBJ2-7; D perhaps matches TRBD1 (5 bases). V lost 6 bases and J lost 3, with 9 bases in between. The CDR3 contains 12 residues. Germline V gene data show CDR1 as SNHLY and CDR2 as FYNNEI. The DNA of the CDR3 is TGTGCCAGCAGCGACAGCCTCTACGAGCAGTACTTC. Encoded protein: CASSDSLYEQYF.

This clonotype was detected once. The chain joins TRBV28 to TRBJ2-1; D call uncertain. The germline V gene encodes CDR1 MDHEN and CDR2 SYDVKM. V was trimmed by 2 bases and J by 6 bases, leaving 17 bases between them. The CDR3 has 16 residues. In DNA, the CDR3 is TGTGCCAGCAGTTTAAATGGGGAAAGAAGGAGCAATGAGCAGTTCTTC. This sequence encodes CASSLNGERRSNEQFF.

The chain uses TRBV7-9 and TRBJ2-7; TRBD2 might be the D (5 bases). The CDR3 is 14 residues long. Germline lookup yields CDR1 SEHNR and CDR2 FQNEAQ (reference sequence). V lost 5 bases to trimming and J lost 3 bases, with 14 bases between them. DNA of the CDR3: TGTGCCAGCAGCCCCAGCGGAGTCTTCTACGAGCAGTACTTC. Residues: CASSPSGVFYEQYF.

V and J are TRBV28 and TRBJ1-1, with 7 bases matching TRBD1. This CDR3 contains 14 residues. The V gene's germline CDR1 is MDHEN and CDR2 SYDVKM. V trimming: 8 bases; J trimming: 2 bases; junction bases outside the gene matches: 8. The CDR3 DNA reads as TGTGCCAGCCGTGACAGGGAAAAAAACACTGAAGCTTTCTTT. This gives the protein CASRDREKNTEAFF.

The genes are TRBV10-3 and TRBJ2-7, with TRBD1 identical over 7 bases. Looked up from germline, CDR1 is ENHRY and CDR2 is SYGVKD. Unmatched junction bases numbered 7, after V lost 5 bases and J lost 0 bases. The CDR3 extends over 15 amino acids. CDR3 amino acids: CAISPGQASSYEQYF. As DNA, the CDR3 is TGTGCCATCAGTCCCGGACAGGCGAGCTCCTACGAGCAGTACTTC.

The V gene is TRBV25-1, the J gene TRBJ2-3, with D perhaps matching TRBD1 (6 bases). This CDR3 comprises 17 residues. From germline, CDR1 is MGHDK and CDR2 SYGVNS. V was cut by 1 base and J by 2 bases, with 16 bases left in between. This CDR3 reads CASSEWVTQGPTDTQYF. The CDR3 nucleotides are TGTGCCAGCAGTGAATGGGTAACGCAGGGGCCCACAGATACGCAGTATTTT.

The chain joins TRBV19 to TRBJ1-1; D remains ambiguous. Germline loops: CDR1 LNHDA, CDR2 SQIVND (reference sequence). Trimming cost V 9 bases and J 4 bases, with 9 bases left between them. The CDR3 runs 11 residues. The CDR3 reads CASSTVTEAFF. CDR3 bases: TGTGCCAGCTCAACGGTCACTGAAGCTTTCTTT. Together with reference TRBV19 and TRBJ1-1, the CDR3 gives the full variable domain: DGGITQSPKYLFRKEGQNVTLSCEQNLNHDAMYWYRQDPGQGLRLIYYSQIVNDFQKGDIAEGYSVSREKKESFPLTVTSAQKNPTAFYLCASSTVTEAFFGQGTRLTVV.

The sample holds a few counts of this clonotype. V and J are TRBV27 and TRBJ2-7; D might be TRBD2 (5 bases). Trimming took off 1 base at V and 0 bases at J, with 7 bases between the two ends. This CDR3 comprises 14 residues. Germline CDR1 MNHEY, CDR2 SMNVEV (reference sequence). This CDR3 reads CASSLYSASYEQYF. For the CDR3, the DNA is TGTGCCAGCAGTTTATATAGCGCCTCCTACGAGCAGTACTTC.

CDR3 nucleotides: TGTGCCTGGAGTGGTCAGAGATACAATGAGCAGTTCTTC. It translates to CAWSGQRYNEQFF. The chain recombines TRBV30 with TRBJ2-1; D remains ambiguous. Looked up from germline, CDR1 is GTSNPN and CDR2 is SVGIG (reference sequence). With 1 base removed from V and 4 bases from J, the gap between germline ends came to 8 bases. The CDR3 covers 13 residues.